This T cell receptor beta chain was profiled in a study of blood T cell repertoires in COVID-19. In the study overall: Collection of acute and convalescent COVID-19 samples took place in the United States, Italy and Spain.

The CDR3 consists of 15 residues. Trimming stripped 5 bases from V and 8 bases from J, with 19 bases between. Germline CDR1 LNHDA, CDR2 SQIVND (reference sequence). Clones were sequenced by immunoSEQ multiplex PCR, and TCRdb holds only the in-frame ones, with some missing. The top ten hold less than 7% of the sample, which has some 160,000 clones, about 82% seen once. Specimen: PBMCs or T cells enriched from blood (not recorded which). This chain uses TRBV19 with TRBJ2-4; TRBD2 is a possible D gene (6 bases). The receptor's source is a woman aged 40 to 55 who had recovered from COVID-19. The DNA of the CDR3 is TGTGCCAGTAGTCGTGGAGGGTTTGAAGTTGACATTCAGTACTTC. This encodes CASSRGGFEVDIQYF.